A single sample is the source of the 30 T cell receptor beta chains below, sequenced in a study of cytomegalovirus exposure and HLA in healthy donors. With 60 Vbeta and 13 Jbeta primers, the PCR was carried out. Assay used: immunoSEQ multiplex PCR; TCRdb lists only in-frame clones, some missing. The sample contains some 160,000 clones, more than 75% of which appear only once. Sequenced sample: PBMCs. The receptors were sampled from a man aged 25-40 years in good health and CMV-seropositive.

The chain employs TRBV11-3 and TRBJ2-5; 7 bases fit TRBD1. Matching the DNA end better, TRBJ2-7 makes the J call doubtful. Per germline, CDR1 SGHNT and CDR2 YENEEA. The CDR3 totals 15 residues. The DNA of the CDR3 is TGTGCCAGCAGTCTAGCCCCCGACAGGGACCACGAGCAGTACTTC. As protein: CASSLAPDRDHEQYF.

The gene calls are TRBV27 and TRBJ2-3; 9 nucleotides line up with TRBD2. CDR1 is MNHEY and CDR2 is SMNVEV in the germline V gene (reference sequence). After removal of 3 bases from V and 5 bases from J, the junction contained 9 bases not matched to a gene. This CDR3 has 16 amino acids. The CDR3 region has the DNA TGTGCCAGCAGTTTTGGCGCAGCGGGAGGAAGAGATACGCAGTATTTT. The encoded protein is CASSFGAAGGRDTQYF.

This clone was seen more than once but under ten times. The J gene is TRBJ1-4, the V gene TRBV13; a weak D match, TRBD1 (5 bases). The germline V and J ends were trimmed by 5 bases and 2 bases, with 12 bases remaining between them. The CDR3 loop spans 15 amino acids. Per the germline V gene, CDR1 is PRHDT and CDR2 is FYEKMQ (reference sequence). CDR3 sequence reads: CASSPSTDTNEKLFF. CDR3 bases: TGTGCCAGCAGCCCGTCGACAGATACTAATGAAAAACTGTTTTTT.

As DNA, the CDR3 is TGCGCCAGCAGCCCGGAGGGTCGGGGATCTATCACCGGGGAGCTGTTTTTT. Its protein product is CASSPEGRGSITGELFF. V is TRBV5-1 and J is TRBJ2-2; TRBD2 is a possible D gene (6 bases). Trimming pared 4 bases from V and 4 bases from J, leaving 20 bases between. The CDR3 is 17 amino acids. From germline, CDR1 is SGHRS and CDR2 YFSETQ.

The chain combines TRBV13 with TRBJ2-2; 9 nucleotides agree with TRBD1. Trimming took 5 bases from V and 2 from J; bases not matched to a gene: 9. Per the germline V gene, CDR1 is PRHDT and CDR2 is FYEKMQ (reference sequence). The CDR3 has 17 residues. CDR3 sequence: CASSRRKGQGNTGELFF. The CDR3 region has the DNA TGTGCCAGCAGCCGAAGAAAGGGACAGGGAAACACCGGGGAGCTGTTTTTT.

In its sample, this clone was seen once. The chain links TRBV9 to TRBJ2-1; TRBD2 aligns across 8 bases. The length of the CDR3 is 16 residues. Trimming cost V 0 bases and J 8 bases; bases outside gene matches: 10. The germline V gene encodes CDR1 SGDLS and CDR2 YYNGEE. The CDR3 sequence: CASSVGAGLATYEQFF. CDR3 nucleotides: TGTGCCAGCAGCGTAGGCGCAGGACTAGCAACCTATGAGCAGTTCTTC. The full variable domain, in which reference TRBV9 and TRBJ2-1 provide the parts outside the CDR3, is DSGVTQTPKHLITATGQRVTLRCSPRSGDLSVYWYQQSLDQGLQFLIQYYNGEERAKGNILERFSAQQFPDLHSELNLSSLELGDSALYFCASSVGAGLATYEQFFGPGTRLTVL.

This clone was picked up a small number of times. The chain has TRBV7-2 and TRBJ2-2; 8 bases are shared with TRBD2. The length of the CDR3 is 17 residues. The trim removed 9 bases at V and 0 bases at J, leaving 12 bases unmatched. Germline values: CDR1 SGHTA, CDR2 FQGNSA. The CDR3 sequence is CASGARGSGANTGELFF. The CDR3 DNA follows: TGTGCCAGTGGCGCGAGGGGTAGCGGGGCGAACACCGGGGAGCTGTTTTTT.

V gene TRBV7-9 combines with J gene TRBJ2-5, with D perhaps TRBD1 (5 bases). CDR1 and CDR2 (germline): SEHNR, FQNEAQ (reference sequence). The CDR3 has 13 amino acids. The V and J ends lost 5 bases and 0 bases respectively, with 7 bases between them. CDR3 bases: TGTGCCAGCAGCCTACAGGACCAAGAGACCCAGTACTTC. Its translation is CASSLQDQETQYF. The variable domain in full, with the rest retrieved from reference TRBV7-9 and TRBJ2-5, is DTGVSQNPRHKITKRGQNVTFRCDPISEHNRLYWYRQTLGQGPEFLTYFQNEAQLEKSRLLSDRFSAERPKGSFSTLEIQRTEQGDSAMYLCASSLQDQETQYFGPGTRLLVL.

This clone was counted between two and nine times. The genes are TRBV19 and TRBJ1-1; D gene unclear. The CDR3 is made up of 15 amino acids. Germline V gene lookup returns CDR1 LNHDA and CDR2 SQIVND (reference sequence). The ends were cut back, 6 bases at V and 4 bases at J, with 18 bases in the middle. The CDR3 DNA sequence: TGTGCCAGTAGCCTTAGGGCTGAGGGATCCACTGAAGCTTTCTTT. Its translation is CASSLRAEGSTEAFF.

The CDR3 reads CASSIGSGYEQYV. The CDR3 nucleotides read TGTGCCAGTAGTATCGGGAGCGGTTACGAGCAGTACGTC. V usage is TRBV19 and J usage is TRBJ2-7, with a possible D match to TRBD2 (6 bases). The CDR3 covers 13 residues. Germline V gene lookup returns CDR1 LNHDA and CDR2 SQIVND (reference sequence). The germline V and J ends were trimmed by 3 bases and 4 bases, with 10 bases remaining between them.

The chain combines TRBV7-2 with TRBJ1-1; D is ambiguous. With 2 bases removed from V and 0 bases from J, the gap between germline ends came to 4 bases. The V gene's germline CDR1 is SGHTA and CDR2 FQGNSA. This CDR3 region has 13 residues. Written as DNA, the CDR3 is TGTGCCAGCAGCTTACAGGTGAACACTGAAGCTTTCTTT. As protein: CASSLQVNTEAFF.

The genes are TRBV18 and TRBJ2-7; 8 bases are a match to TRBD2. V gave up 3 bases and J gave up 0 bases; unmatched junction bases: 19. Germline V gives CDR1 KGHSH, CDR2 LQKENI. This CDR3 is 20 amino acids long. The CDR3 reads CASSPRLLAEGRGSSYEQYF. DNA of the CDR3: TGTGCCAGCTCACCTCGGTTACTAGCGGAGGGAAGGGGAAGCTCCTACGAGCAGTACTTC.

V and J are TRBV18 and TRBJ1-4; D is unresolved. This CDR3 is 14 amino acids long. The germline gives CDR1 KGHSH, CDR2 LQKENI. Trimming took off 4 bases at V and 3 bases at J, with 9 bases between the two ends. CDR3 sequence reads: CASSQGAANEKLFF. Here the CDR3 DNA reads TGTGCCAGCTCACAGGGAGCGGCTAATGAAAAACTGTTTTTT.

The chain employs TRBV7-8 and TRBJ1-2; 11 nucleotides agree with TRBD1. Germline V gene lookup returns CDR1 SGHVS and CDR2 FQNEAQ. After removal of 5 bases from V and 13 bases from J, the junction contained 12 bases not matched to a gene. The CDR3 consists of 14 residues. Written as DNA, the CDR3 is TGTGCCAGCAGCGTTAACCGGGACAGGGGGAAGTTCACCTTC. Its protein is CASSVNRDRGKFTF.

The chain has TRBV2 and TRBJ2-1, with 7 bases aligning to TRBD2. This CDR3 is 15 amino acids long. V was clipped by 2 bases and J by 8 bases; unmatched bases: 9. Germline V gene lookup returns CDR1 SNHLY and CDR2 FYNNEI. This chain's CDR3 is CASSERGRALDEQFF. CDR3 in DNA: TGTGCCAGCAGTGAAAGAGGGAGGGCCCTCGATGAGCAGTTCTTC.

This chain uses TRBV4-2 with TRBJ1-2; TRBD1 aligns across 9 bases. Germline V lookup: CDR1 LGHNA, CDR2 YNFKEQ. Trimming cost V 2 bases and J 3 bases; bases outside gene matches: 7. The length of the CDR3 is 16 residues. The CDR3 reads CASSQPSTGGYYGYTF. In DNA, the CDR3 is TGTGCCAGCAGCCAACCCTCGACAGGGGGGTACTATGGCTACACCTTC.

This chain connects TRBV18 to TRBJ2-6, with 14 bases lining up with TRBD2. Germline V gene data show CDR1 as KGHSH and CDR2 as LQKENI. With 4 bases clipped from V and 0 bases from J, the junction kept 5 bases outside the gene matches. This CDR3 has 19 amino acids. CDR3 coding DNA: TGTGCCAGCTCACATTCCGGGACTAGCGGGAGCTCTGGGGCCAACGTCCTGACTTTC. Translated, it gives CASSHSGTSGSSGANVLTF.

This clone has only one observation. V usage is TRBV15 and J usage is TRBJ1-5, with D uncertain. V lost 0 bases and J 7 bases, leaving 13 bases between the germline ends. This CDR3 is 15 amino acids long. Germline V gene lookup returns CDR1 LNHNV and CDR2 YYDKDF (reference sequence). CDR3 nucleotides: TGTGCCACCAGCAGAGATATGAGTTTCGGGCAGCCCCAGCATTTT. Protein sequence: CATSRDMSFGQPQHF.

This chain joins TRBV7-2 and TRBJ2-2, with D possibly matching TRBD2 (5 bases). Germline CDR1 reads SGHTA; CDR2 reads FQGNSA. The CDR3 spans 15 residues. V dropped 4 bases and J dropped 4 bases, with 13 bases sitting between them. CDR3 nucleotides: TGTGCCAGCAGCTCTCCCTACGGGATCACCGGGGAGCTGTTTTTT. Translating gives CASSSPYGITGELFF.

V is TRBV5-4 and J is TRBJ1-1; the D gene is possibly TRBD1 (5 bases). The length of the CDR3 is 13 residues. V was trimmed by 3 bases and J by 1 base, leaving 7 bases between them. The germline gives CDR1 SGHNT, CDR2 YYREEE (reference sequence). The CDR3 nucleotides are TGTGCCAGCAGCTGGGGCGCGAACACTGAAGCTTTCTTT. It translates to CASSWGANTEAFF.

The chain is built from TRBV7-8 and TRBJ2-3, with D uncertain. Trimming stripped 1 base from V and 6 bases from J, with 11 bases between. This CDR3 has 14 amino acids. Germline CDR1 reads SGHVS; CDR2 reads FQNEAQ. The CDR3 sequence: CASSLGGYPDTQYF. The DNA of the CDR3 is TGTGCCAGCAGCTTAGGAGGCTACCCCGATACGCAGTATTTT. Using reference TRBV7-8 and TRBJ2-3 for the parts outside the CDR3, the full variable domain is GAGVSQSPRYKVAKRGQDVALRCDPISGHVSLFWYQQALGQGPEFLTYFQNEAQLDKSGLPSDRFFAERPEGSVSTLKIQRTQQEDSAVYLCASSLGGYPDTQYFGPGTRLTVL.

J is TRBJ2-5 and V is TRBV11-2, with a weak D call TRBD2 (6 bases). V dropped 1 base and J dropped 1 base, with 19 bases sitting between them. CDR3 length: 18 amino acids. The germline gives CDR1 SGHAT, CDR2 FQNNGV. The CDR3 protein is CASSLVRRGRPIQETQYF. The CDR3 bases are TGTGCCAGCAGCTTAGTAAGGAGGGGCCGACCGATCCAAGAGACCCAGTACTTC.

V usage is TRBV4-3 and J usage is TRBJ2-1, with 9 positions matching TRBD2. Germline values: CDR1 LGHNA, CDR2 YSLEER. J was trimmed by 8 bases and V by 0 bases; bases with no gene match: 5. The CDR3 extends over 15 amino acids. Here the CDR3 reads CASSQDMGLAYEQFF. DNA of the CDR3: TGCGCCAGCAGCCAAGATATGGGACTAGCCTATGAGCAGTTCTTC.

The V and J genes are TRBV18 and TRBJ2-3; TRBD2 matches at 8 bases. Germline lookup yields CDR1 KGHSH and CDR2 LQKENI. CDR3 length: 15 amino acids. V was pared by 2 bases and J by 2 bases, with 3 bases of the junction left unmatched. The CDR3 coding sequence is TGTGCCAGCTCACCATTACTAGCGGCCACAGATACGCAGTATTTT. Amino acids: CASSPLLAATDTQYF.

The rearrangement joins TRBV4-3 to TRBJ2-5, with D maybe TRBD2 (6 bases). Germline V gives CDR1 LGHNA, CDR2 YSLEER. The V end lost 0 bases, the J end lost 1 base, and 12 bases lay between the germline ends. CDR3 length: 16 residues. Here the CDR3 DNA reads TGCGCCAGCAGCCAAGAGTGGCTGGGGGGCCAAGAGACCCAGTACTTC. Protein product: CASSQEWLGGQETQYF.

The count of this clone is one. The chain links TRBV18 to TRBJ2-7, with TRBD1 matching 11 bases. The trim removed 2 bases at V and 5 bases at J, leaving 2 bases unmatched. The CDR3 loop spans 14 amino acids. Germline V gene lookup returns CDR1 KGHSH and CDR2 LQKENI. The CDR3 is CASSPGTGGNEQYV. The CDR3 DNA reads TGTGCCAGCTCACCAGGGACAGGGGGTAACGAGCAGTACGTC.

The chain combines TRBV7-2 with TRBJ1-2; the match to TRBD1 covers 12 bases. The J segment lost 4 bases and the V segment lost 4 bases, leaving 7 bases of the junction unmatched. The CDR3 has 16 residues. CDR1 and CDR2 (germline): SGHTA, FQGNSA. In DNA form, the CDR3 reads TGTGCCAGCAGCTCGTGGGGACAGGGGGCAAGCTATGGCTACACCTTC. It encodes CASSSWGQGASYGYTF.

The V and J genes are TRBV5-1 and TRBJ2-7; TRBD1 agrees at 7 bases. Germline-derived CDR1 and CDR2 are SGHRS and YFSETQ. The CDR3 totals 13 residues. Trimming at V came to 0 bases and at J to 5 bases, leaving 2 bases not matched to a gene. CDR3 in amino acids: CASSLEGGHEQYV. DNA of the CDR3: TGCGCCAGCAGCTTGGAAGGGGGCCACGAGCAGTACGTC.

This clone appeared once. The rearrangement joins TRBV25-1 to TRBJ1-1; unclear D gene. Germline assignment: CDR1 MGHDK and CDR2 SYGVNS. The CDR3 is made up of 11 amino acids. V lost 4 bases to trimming and J lost 3 bases, with 3 bases between them. CDR3 region: CASSVYTEAFF. The CDR3, as DNA: TGTGCCAGCAGTGTATACACTGAAGCTTTCTTT.

The chain joins TRBV9 to TRBJ2-7; the match to TRBD1 covers 7 bases. Germline assignment: CDR1 SGDLS and CDR2 YYNGEE. V shed 4 bases and J 6 bases; nucleotides not matched to a gene: 10. The CDR3 has 14 residues. CDR3 DNA: TGTGCCAGCAGCCCCCGGACAGGTAATAGCGAGCAGTACTTC. Residues: CASSPRTGNSEQYF. The full variable domain, completed using reference TRBV9 and TRBJ2-7, is DSGVTQTPKHLITATGQRVTLRCSPRSGDLSVYWYQQSLDQGLQFLIQYYNGEERAKGNILERFSAQQFPDLHSELNLSSLELGDSALYFCASSPRTGNSEQYFGPGTRLTVT.